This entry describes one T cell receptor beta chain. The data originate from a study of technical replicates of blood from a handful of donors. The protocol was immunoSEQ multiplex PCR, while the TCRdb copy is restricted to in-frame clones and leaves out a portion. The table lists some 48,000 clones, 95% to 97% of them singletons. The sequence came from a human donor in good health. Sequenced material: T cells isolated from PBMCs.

The CDR3 is CASSMGGQGATGELFF. CDR3 sequence (DNA): TGTGCCAGTAGTATGGGGGGACAGGGGGCGACCGGGGAGCTGTTTTTT. The V and J genes are TRBV19 and TRBJ2-2, with 12 nucleotides matching TRBD1. This CDR3 contains 16 residues. V shed 3 bases and J 5 bases; nucleotides not matched to a gene: 4. Germline CDR1 LNHDA, CDR2 SQIVND (reference sequence).